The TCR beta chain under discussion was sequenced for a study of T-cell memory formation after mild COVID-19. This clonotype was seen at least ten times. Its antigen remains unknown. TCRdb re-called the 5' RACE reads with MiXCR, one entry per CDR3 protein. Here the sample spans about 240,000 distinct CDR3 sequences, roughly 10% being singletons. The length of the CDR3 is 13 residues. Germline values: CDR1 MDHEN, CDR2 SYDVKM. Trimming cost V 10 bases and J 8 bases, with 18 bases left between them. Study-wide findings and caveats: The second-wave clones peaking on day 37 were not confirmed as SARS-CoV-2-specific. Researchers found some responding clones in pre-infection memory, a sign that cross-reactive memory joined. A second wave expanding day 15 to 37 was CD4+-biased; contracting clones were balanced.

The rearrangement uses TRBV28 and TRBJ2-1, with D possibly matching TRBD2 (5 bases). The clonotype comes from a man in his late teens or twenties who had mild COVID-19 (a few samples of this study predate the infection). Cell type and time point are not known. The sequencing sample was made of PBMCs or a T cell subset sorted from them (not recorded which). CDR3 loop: CAISRGFRDEQFF. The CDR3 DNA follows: TGTGCCATCTCGCGAGGGTTTCGCGATGAGCAGTTCTTC.